The rows below give T cell receptor beta chains drawn from one sample of a study of shared clonotypes between healthy human individuals. Clones were sequenced by immunoSEQ multiplex PCR, and TCRdb holds only the in-frame ones, with some missing. The profile shows 1,100,000 or so clones, approximately 80% of them singletons. Sequenced: memory CD4+ T cells from PBMCs. These receptor sequences come from a man between 18 and 29 years old in good health. Some clones in this sample may be carry-over from other donors' samples. CDR3s include the opening cysteine and the closing phenylalanine or tryptophan.

j_gene	v_gene	CDR3aa
TRBJ2-7	TRBV7-2	CASSPPNRAEQYF
TRBJ1-4	TRBV6-1	CASSERGRGLTNEKLFF
TRBJ2-5	TRBV10-2	CASLTSGKSETQYF
TRBJ2-3	TRBV5-1	CASSRDKDTQYF
TRBJ1-1	TRBV5-5	CASSLGPILNTEAFF
TRBJ1-4	TRBV30	CAWSVRAGPEKLFF
TRBJ1-5	TRBV28	CASSPDGNQPQHF
TRBJ1-2	TRBV28	CASRGSNYGYTF
TRBJ2-7	TRBV4-2	CASSYGQGNYEQYF
TRBJ2-7	TRBV5-1	CASSLWGPGNEQYF
TRBJ1-1	TRBV27	CASSLRSGGYRTAFF
TRBJ2-7	TRBV5-4	CASSFGLAEEDEQYF
TRBJ1-1	TRBV7-8	CASSRQGGGSTEAFF
TRBJ1-2	TRBV7-2	CASSLGAGGARGYTF
TRBJ1-2	TRBV29-1	CSVEVGQGRFGYGYTF
TRBJ2-7	TRBV28	CASSLTGTSSYEQYF
TRBJ1-4	TRBV19	CASSMELGPSGEKLFF
TRBJ2-1	TRBV15	CATSSLQGARNEQFF
TRBJ2-4	TRBV4-1	CASSQGGPGDIQYF
TRBJ2-5	TRBV5-1	CASSLEGAETQYF
TRBJ1-2	TRBV7-9	CASSRGRGDYGYTF
TRBJ1-1	TRBV5-1	CASSHIGTGVNTEAFF
TRBJ1-3	TRBV25-1	CASSLGQGVNTIYF
TRBJ2-7	TRBV6-5	CASSYSGLTSFYEQYF
TRBJ2-7	TRBV15	CATSRESLSYEQYF
TRBJ1-1	TRBV6-6	CASTMGQGADEAFF
TRBJ2-5	TRBV5-1	CASSPGSTQETQYF
TRBJ2-7	TRBV5-1	CASSRDNYEQYF
TRBJ2-7	TRBV7-3	CASTLSGPSSEQYF
TRBJ1-1	TRBV6-6	CASSYGTPPEAFF
TRBJ1-3	TRBV6-1	CASSESWVGNTIYF
TRBJ2-3	TRBV9	CASKQGATTDTQYF
TRBJ2-1	TRBV7-3	CASSPGSYNEQFF
TRBJ1-4	TRBV14	CASSQLGEDEKLFF
TRBJ2-3	TRBV28	CASSSRTSGSFADTQYF
TRBJ2-3	TRBV7-9	CASSLVGAADTQYF
TRBJ2-7	TRBV5-1	CASSLGAGDGEQYF
TRBJ1-5	TRBV30	CAWSVRGAQPQHF